This TCR beta chain was captured by sequencing in a study of blood T cell repertoires in COVID-19. Trimming took off 0 bases at V and 3 bases at J, with 13 bases between the two ends. Germline V gives CDR1 SGDLS, CDR2 YYNGEE. This CDR3 contains 15 residues. Produced via immunoSEQ multiplex PCR; TCRdb's table is partial and in-frame only. The sample includes about 70,000 clones, about 88% of them seen just once. The J gene is TRBJ2-7, the V gene TRBV9; the D gene is possibly TRBD2 (6 bases). This sequence was found in a man between 65 and 80 years old with active COVID-19. The specimen sequenced was peripheral blood. The CDR3 coding sequence is TGTGCCAGCAGCGTAGTTGGGGACGGGGGCTACGAGCAGTACTTC. This translates into CASSVVGDGGYEQYF.